The T cell receptor beta chain described here comes from a study of cytomegalovirus exposure and HLA in healthy donors. CDR3 size: 15 residues. Losses at the gene ends were 4 bases for V and 0 bases for J; bases not matched to a gene: 5. From germline, CDR1 is MGHRA and CDR2 YSYEKL. Here immunoSEQ multiplex PCR was the method, and the copy in TCRdb shows in-frame clones only, minus some. The repertoire holds over 80,000 clones, with 85% as singletons. Broader study findings: The study put 150 to 200 TCR beta chains on its list as cytomegalovirus-associated. There were a few CMV-associated chains whose specificity for CMV antigens was confirmed in vitro. As was reported, the classifier diagnosed cytomegalovirus status with high specificity and sensitivity.

As for this clone: Its antigen is still unknown.

The V call is TRBV4-1, the J call TRBJ2-7; 8 bases map to TRBD1. Sequenced: PBMCs. The sequence was obtained from a man aged 18 to 29 in good health and CMV-seropositive. Here the CDR3 reads CASSLRQGISYEQYF. The CDR3 coding sequence is TGCGCCAGCAGCCTCAGACAGGGGATCTCCTACGAGCAGTACTTC.